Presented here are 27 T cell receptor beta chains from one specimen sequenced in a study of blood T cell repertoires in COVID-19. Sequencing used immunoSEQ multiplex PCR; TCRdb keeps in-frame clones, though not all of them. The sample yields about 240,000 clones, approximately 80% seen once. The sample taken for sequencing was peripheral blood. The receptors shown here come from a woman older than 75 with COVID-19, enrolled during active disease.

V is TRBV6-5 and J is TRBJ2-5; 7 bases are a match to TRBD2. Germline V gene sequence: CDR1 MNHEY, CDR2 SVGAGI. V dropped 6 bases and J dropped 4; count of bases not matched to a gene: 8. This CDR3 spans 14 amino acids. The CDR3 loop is CASRESGLGETQYF. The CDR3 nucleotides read TGTGCCAGCAGGGAGTCAGGACTAGGAGAGACCCAGTACTTC.

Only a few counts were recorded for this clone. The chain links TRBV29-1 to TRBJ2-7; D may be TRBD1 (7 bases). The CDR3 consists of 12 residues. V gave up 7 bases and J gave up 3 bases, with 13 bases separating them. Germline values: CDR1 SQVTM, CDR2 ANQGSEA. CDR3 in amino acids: CSARDRDYEQYF. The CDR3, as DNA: TGCAGCGCGCGGGACAGAGACTACGAGCAGTACTTC.

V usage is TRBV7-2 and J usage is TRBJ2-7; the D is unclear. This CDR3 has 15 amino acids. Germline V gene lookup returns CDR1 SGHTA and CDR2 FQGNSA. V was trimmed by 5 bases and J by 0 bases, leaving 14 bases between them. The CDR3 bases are TGTGCCAGCAGCCAGCAGAGACAAAGCTCCTACGAGCAGTACTTC. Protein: CASSQQRQSSYEQYF.

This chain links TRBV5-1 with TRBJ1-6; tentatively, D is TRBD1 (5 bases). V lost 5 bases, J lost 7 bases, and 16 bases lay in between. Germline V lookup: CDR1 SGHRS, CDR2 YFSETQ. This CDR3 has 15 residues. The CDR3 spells CASRIGVEGNSPLHF. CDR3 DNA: TGCGCCAGCAGAATAGGGGTGGAAGGGAATTCACCCCTCCACTTT.

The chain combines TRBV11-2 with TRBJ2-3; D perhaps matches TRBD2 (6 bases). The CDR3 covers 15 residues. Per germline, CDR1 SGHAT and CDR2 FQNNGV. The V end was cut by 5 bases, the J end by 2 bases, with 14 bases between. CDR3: CASSLDGTLTDTQYF. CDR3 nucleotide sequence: TGTGCCAGCAGCCTTGATGGGACTCTCACAGATACGCAGTATTTT.

CDR3 coding DNA: TGTGCCAGCAGCCCTAGGGGACAGGGTGCCGGTCAGCCCCAGCATTTT. Its translation: CASSPRGQGAGQPQHF. The V and J genes are TRBV3-1 (or the pseudogene TRBV3-2) and TRBJ1-5; TRBD1 aligns across 9 bases. Trimming cost V 4 bases and J 6 bases; bases outside gene matches: 10. Germline V gene data show CDR1 as LGHDT and CDR2 as YNNKEL (reference sequence). The CDR3 totals 16 residues.

The CDR3 DNA reads as TGCGCCAGCAGCTTGAGCCAGCGGGGGGGCCATGAGCAGTTCTTC. Protein sequence: CASSLSQRGGHEQFF. V usage is TRBV5-1 and J usage is TRBJ2-1; 10 positions agree with TRBD2. Losses at the gene ends were 1 base for V and 8 bases for J; bases not matched to a gene: 6. The germline gives CDR1 SGHRS, CDR2 YFSETQ. The CDR3 has 15 amino acids.

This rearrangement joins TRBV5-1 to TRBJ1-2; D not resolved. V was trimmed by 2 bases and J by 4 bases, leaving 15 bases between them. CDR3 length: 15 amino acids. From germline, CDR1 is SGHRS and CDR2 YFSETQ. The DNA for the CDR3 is TGCGCCAGCAGCTTTTCAGCCTATGACACCTATGGCTACACCTTC. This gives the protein CASSFSAYDTYGYTF.

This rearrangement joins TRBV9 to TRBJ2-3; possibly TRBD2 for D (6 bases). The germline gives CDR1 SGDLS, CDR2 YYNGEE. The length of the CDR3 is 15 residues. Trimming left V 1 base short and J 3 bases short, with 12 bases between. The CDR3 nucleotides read TGTGCCAGCAGCGTATGGGGTGGGGGGACAGATACGCAGTATTTT. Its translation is CASSVWGGGTDTQYF.

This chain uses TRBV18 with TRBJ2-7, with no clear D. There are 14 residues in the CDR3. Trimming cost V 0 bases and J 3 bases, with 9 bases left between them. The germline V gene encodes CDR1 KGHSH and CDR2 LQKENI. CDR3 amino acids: CASSPPRGSYEQYF. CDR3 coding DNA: TGTGCCAGCTCACCACCGCGAGGAAGCTACGAGCAGTACTTC. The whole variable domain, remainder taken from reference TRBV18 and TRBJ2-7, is NAGVMQNPRHLVRRRGQEARLRCSPMKGHSHVYWYRQLPEEGLKFMVYLQKENIIDESGMPKERFSAEFPKEGPSILRIQQVVRGDSAAYFCASSPPRGSYEQYFGPGTRLTVT.

The CDR3 bases are TGCGCCAGCAGCGCTAGCGGGAGCTCCTACGAGCAGTACTTC. Protein product: CASSASGSSYEQYF. The chain links TRBV5-1 to TRBJ2-7, with 10 nucleotides matching TRBD2. The CDR3 contains 14 residues. J was trimmed by 0 bases and V by 4 bases; bases with no gene match: 1. Germline values: CDR1 SGHRS, CDR2 YFSETQ.

The CDR3 sequence: CASSQGYSQPQHF. CDR3 coding DNA: TGTGCCAGCAGTCAGGGATACAGTCAGCCCCAGCATTTT. The chain links TRBV12-3 or TRBV12-4 to TRBJ1-5; D perhaps matches TRBD1 (5 bases). The CDR3 covers 13 residues. Trimming pared 5 bases from V and 6 bases from J, leaving 11 bases between.

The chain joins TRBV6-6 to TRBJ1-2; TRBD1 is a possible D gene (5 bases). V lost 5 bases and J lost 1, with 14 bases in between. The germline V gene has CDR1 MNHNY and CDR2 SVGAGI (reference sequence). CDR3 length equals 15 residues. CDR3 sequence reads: CASSPTGGDNYGYTF. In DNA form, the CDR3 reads TGTGCCAGCAGTCCGACGGGGGGGGATAACTATGGCTACACCTTC.

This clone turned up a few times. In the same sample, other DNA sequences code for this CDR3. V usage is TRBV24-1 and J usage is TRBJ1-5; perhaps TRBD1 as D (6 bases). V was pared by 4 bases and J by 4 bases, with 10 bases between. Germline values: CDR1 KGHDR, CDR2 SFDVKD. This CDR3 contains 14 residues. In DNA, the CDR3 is TGTGCCACCAGTGACCCACAGGGAAATCAGCCCCAGCATTTT. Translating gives CATSDPQGNQPQHF.

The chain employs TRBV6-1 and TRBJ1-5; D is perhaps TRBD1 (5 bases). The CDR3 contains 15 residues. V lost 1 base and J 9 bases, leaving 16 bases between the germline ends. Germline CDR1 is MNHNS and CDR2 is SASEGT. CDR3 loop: CASSEEGRGPRPQHF. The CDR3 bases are TGTGCCAGCAGTGAAGAGGGGAGGGGTCCTAGGCCCCAGCATTTT.

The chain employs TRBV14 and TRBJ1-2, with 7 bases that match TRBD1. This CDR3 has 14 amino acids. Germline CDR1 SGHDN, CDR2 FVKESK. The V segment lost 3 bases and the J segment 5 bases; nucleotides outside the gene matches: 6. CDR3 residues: CASSHGQEAYGYTF. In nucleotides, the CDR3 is TGTGCCAGCAGCCATGGACAGGAAGCTTATGGCTACACCTTC.

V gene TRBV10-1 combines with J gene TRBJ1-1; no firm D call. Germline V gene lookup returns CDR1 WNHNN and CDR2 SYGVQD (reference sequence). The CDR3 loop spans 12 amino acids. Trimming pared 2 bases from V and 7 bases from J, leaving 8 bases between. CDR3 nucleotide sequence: TGCGCCAGCAGTGAGACGGAGGGTGAAGCTTTCTTT. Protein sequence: CASSETEGEAFF.

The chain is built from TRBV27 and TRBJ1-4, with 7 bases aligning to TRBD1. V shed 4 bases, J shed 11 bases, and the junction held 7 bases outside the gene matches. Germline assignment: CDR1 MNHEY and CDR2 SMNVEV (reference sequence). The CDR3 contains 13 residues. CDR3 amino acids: CASSSSGGQKLFF. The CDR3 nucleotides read TGTGCCAGCAGTTCGAGCGGGGGACAGAAACTGTTTTTT. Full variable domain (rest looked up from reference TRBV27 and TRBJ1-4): EAQVTQNPRYLITVTGKKLTVTCSQNMNHEYMSWYRQDPGLGLRQIYYSMNVEVTDKGDVPEGYKVSRKEKRNFPLILESPSPNQTSLYFCASSSSGGQKLFFGSGTQLSVL.

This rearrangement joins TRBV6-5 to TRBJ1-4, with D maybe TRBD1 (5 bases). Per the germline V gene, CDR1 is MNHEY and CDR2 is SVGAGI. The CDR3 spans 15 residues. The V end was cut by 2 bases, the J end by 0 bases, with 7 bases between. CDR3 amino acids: CASSYTGATNEKLFF. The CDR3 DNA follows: TGTGCCAGCAGTTACACGGGGGCAACTAATGAAAAACTGTTTTTT.

The CDR3 DNA follows: TGCGCCAGCAGCCAGGACAGTCCGACGTATCAGCCCCAGCATTTT. It yields the protein CASSQDSPTYQPQHF. The chain carries TRBV5-1 and TRBJ1-5; D perhaps matches TRBD1 (6 bases). The V gene lost 4 bases and the J gene lost 5 bases, with 16 bases spanning the gap. This CDR3 contains 15 residues. Looked up from germline, CDR1 is SGHRS and CDR2 is YFSETQ.

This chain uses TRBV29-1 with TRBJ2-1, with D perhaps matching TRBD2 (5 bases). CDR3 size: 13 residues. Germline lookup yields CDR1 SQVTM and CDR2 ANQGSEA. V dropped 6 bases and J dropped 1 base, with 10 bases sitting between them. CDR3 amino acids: CSVRAVSYNEQFF. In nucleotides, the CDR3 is TGCAGCGTAAGAGCGGTATCCTACAATGAGCAGTTCTTC.

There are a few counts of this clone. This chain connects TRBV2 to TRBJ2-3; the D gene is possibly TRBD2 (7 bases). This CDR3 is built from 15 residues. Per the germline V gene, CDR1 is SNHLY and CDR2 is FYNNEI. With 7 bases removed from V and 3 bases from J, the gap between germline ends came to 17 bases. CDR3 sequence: CASKQPGGGTDTQYF. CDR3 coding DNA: TGTGCCAGCAAACAGCCGGGGGGCGGGACAGATACGCAGTATTTT.

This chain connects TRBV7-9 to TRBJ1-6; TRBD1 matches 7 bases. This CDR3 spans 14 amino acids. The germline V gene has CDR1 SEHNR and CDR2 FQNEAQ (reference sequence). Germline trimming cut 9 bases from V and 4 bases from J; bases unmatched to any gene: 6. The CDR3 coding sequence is TGTGCCAGTGGAGGGGGCCGATATAATTCACCCCTCCACTTT. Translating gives CASGGGRYNSPLHF.

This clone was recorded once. CDR3 loop: CASSPQGTSELPQHF. DNA of the CDR3: TGTGCCAGCTCACCCCAAGGGACAAGCGAATTGCCCCAGCATTTT. The J gene is TRBJ1-5, the V gene TRBV18, with a tentative D call TRBD1 (6 bases). V was shortened by 3 bases and J by 9 bases, with 18 bases between the two germline ends. Germline V gives CDR1 KGHSH, CDR2 LQKENI. The CDR3 has 15 residues.

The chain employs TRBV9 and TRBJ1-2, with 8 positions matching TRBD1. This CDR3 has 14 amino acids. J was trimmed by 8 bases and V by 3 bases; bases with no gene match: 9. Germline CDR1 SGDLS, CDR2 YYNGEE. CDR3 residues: CASSAGQGRGGYTF. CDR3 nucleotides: TGTGCCAGCAGCGCCGGACAGGGTAGAGGAGGCTACACCTTC.

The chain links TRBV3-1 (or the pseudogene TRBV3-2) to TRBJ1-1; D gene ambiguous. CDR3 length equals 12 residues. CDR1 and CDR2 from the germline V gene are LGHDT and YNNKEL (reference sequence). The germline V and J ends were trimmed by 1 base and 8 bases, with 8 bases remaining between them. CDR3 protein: CASSQVRGEAFF. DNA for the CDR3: TGTGCCAGCAGCCAAGTTAGAGGGGAAGCTTTCTTT.

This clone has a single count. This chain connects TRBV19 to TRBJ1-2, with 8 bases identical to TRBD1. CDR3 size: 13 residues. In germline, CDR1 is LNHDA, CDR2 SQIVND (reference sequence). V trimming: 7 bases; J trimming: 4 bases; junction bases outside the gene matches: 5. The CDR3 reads CASKPTGGYGYTF. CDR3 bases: TGTGCCAGTAAACCCACAGGGGGCTATGGCTACACCTTC.